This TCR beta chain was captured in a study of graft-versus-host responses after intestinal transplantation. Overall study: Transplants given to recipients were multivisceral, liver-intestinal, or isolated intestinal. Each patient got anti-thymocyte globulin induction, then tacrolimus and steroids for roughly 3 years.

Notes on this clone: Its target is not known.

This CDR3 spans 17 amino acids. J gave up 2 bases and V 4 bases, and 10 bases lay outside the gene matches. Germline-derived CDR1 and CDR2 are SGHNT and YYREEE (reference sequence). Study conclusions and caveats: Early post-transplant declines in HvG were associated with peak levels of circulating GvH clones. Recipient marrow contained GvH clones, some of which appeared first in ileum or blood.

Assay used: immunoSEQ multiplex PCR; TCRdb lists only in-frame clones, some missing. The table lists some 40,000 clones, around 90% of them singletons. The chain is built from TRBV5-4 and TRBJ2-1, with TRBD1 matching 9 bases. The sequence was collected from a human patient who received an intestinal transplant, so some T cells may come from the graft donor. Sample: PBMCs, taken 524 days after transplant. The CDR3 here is CASSVGAGQGPYNEQFF. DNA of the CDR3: TGTGCCAGCAGCGTTGGGGCGGGACAGGGACCCTACAATGAGCAGTTCTTC.